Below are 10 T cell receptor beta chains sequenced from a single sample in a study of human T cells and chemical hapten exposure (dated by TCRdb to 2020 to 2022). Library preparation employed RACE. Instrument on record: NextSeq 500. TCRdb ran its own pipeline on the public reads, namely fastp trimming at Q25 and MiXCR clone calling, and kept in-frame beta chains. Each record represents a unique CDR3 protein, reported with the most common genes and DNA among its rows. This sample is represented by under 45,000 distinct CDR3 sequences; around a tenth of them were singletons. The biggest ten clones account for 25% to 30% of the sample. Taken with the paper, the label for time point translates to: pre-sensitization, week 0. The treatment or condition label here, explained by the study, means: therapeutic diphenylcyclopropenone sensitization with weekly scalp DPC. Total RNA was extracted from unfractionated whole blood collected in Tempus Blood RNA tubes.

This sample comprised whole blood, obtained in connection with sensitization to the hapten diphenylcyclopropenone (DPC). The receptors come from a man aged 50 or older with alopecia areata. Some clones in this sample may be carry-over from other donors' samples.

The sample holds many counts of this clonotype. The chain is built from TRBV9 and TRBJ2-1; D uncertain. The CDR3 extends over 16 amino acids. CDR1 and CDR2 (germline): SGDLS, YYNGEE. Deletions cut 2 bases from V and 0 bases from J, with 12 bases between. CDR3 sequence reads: CASSVDFSSSYNEQFF. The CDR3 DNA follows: TGTGCCAGCAGCGTTGACTTCTCGAGCTCCTACAATGAGCAGTTCTTC.

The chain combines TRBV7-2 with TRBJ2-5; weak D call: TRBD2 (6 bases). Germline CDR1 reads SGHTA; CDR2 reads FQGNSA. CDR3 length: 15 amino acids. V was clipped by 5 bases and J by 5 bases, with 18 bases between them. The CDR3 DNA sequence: TGTGCCAGCAGCCCCCTGGGACTCGGGACGGAGACCCAGTACTTC. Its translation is CASSPLGLGTETQYF.

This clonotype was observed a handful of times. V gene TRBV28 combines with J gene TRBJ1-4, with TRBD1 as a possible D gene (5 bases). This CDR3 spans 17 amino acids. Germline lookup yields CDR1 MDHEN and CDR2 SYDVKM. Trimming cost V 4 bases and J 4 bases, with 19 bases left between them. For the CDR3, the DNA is TGTGCCAGCAGTTACCCAGGTAGAGGGGCCTATAATGAAAAACTGTTTTTT. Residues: CASSYPGRGAYNEKLFF.

CDR3 region: CSVEHGQGIVTEAFF. For the CDR3, the DNA is TGCAGCGTTGAACACGGGCAGGGAATCGTCACTGAAGCTTTCTTT. The chain combines TRBV29-1 with TRBJ1-1; D is perhaps TRBD1 (5 bases). Germline values: CDR1 SQVTM, CDR2 ANQGSEA. This CDR3 region has 15 residues. The V and J ends lost 2 bases and 4 bases respectively, with 17 bases between them.

The CDR3 region has the DNA TGCGCCAGCACCCCTTCTGACGGGGAGACCCAGTACTTC. Protein product: CASTPSDGETQYF. V and J are TRBV5-1 and TRBJ2-5, with D uncertain. The CDR3 is 13 amino acids. Germline V lookup: CDR1 SGHRS, CDR2 YFSETQ. Trimming removed 6 bases at V and 5 bases at J, with 14 bases between.

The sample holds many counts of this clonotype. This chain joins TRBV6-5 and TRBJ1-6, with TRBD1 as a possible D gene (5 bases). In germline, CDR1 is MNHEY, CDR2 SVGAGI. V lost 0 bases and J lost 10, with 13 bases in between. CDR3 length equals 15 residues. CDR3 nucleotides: TGTGCCAGCAGTTACTCAGGCAGGAGGGGATCACCCCTCCACTTT. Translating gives CASSYSGRRGSPLHF.

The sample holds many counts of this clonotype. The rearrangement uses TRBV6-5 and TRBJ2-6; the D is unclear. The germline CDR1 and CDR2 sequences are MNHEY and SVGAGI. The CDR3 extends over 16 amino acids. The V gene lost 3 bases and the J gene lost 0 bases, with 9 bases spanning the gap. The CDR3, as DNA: TGTGCCAGCAGTTATGCCCCCCACTCTGGGGCCAACGTCCTGACTTTC. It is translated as CASSYAPHSGANVLTF.

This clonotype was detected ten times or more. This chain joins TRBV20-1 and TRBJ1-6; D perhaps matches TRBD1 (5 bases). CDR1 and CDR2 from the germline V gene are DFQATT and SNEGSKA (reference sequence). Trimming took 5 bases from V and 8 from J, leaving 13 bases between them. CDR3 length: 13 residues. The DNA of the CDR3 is TGCAGTGCTTTAGGGGTCCGGGATTCACCCCTCCACTTT. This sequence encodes CSALGVRDSPLHF.

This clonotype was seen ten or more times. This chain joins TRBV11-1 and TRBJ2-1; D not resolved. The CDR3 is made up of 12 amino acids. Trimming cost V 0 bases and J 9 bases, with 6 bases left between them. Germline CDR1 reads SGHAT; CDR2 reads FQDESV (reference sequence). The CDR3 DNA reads TGTGCCAGCAGCTTAGCGCTCAGTGAGCAGTTCTTC. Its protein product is CASSLALSEQFF.

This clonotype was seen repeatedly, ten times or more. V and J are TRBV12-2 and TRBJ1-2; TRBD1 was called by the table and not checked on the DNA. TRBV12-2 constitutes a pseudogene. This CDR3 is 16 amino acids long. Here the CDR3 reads CASRLVRDRRYYGYTF. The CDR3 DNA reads TGTGCAAGTCGCTTAGTGAGGGACAGGCGATACTATGGCTACACCTTC.